This T cell receptor (beta chain) was recorded in a study of blood T cell repertoires in COVID-19. Overall study: Nucleic acid was either cDNA or gDNA, and it came from T cells, B-cell-depleted T cells, or PBMCs.

The CDR3 has 13 residues. Trimming left V 2 bases short and J 6 bases short, with 11 bases between. Germline V gene data show CDR1 as SGHRS and CDR2 as YFSETQ. This table comes from immunoSEQ multiplex PCR, and its TCRdb copy is limited to in-frame clones, with some not included. The sample lists roughly 200,000 clones; approximately 89% were seen once. This clonotype originated in a woman in her sixties with acute or convalescent COVID-19. V and J are TRBV5-1 and TRBJ1-2; D not certain. Material: peripheral blood. CDR3 sequence (DNA): TGCGCCAGCAGCTTCGACGGGGTAGATGGCTACACCTTC. Residues: CASSFDGVDGYTF.